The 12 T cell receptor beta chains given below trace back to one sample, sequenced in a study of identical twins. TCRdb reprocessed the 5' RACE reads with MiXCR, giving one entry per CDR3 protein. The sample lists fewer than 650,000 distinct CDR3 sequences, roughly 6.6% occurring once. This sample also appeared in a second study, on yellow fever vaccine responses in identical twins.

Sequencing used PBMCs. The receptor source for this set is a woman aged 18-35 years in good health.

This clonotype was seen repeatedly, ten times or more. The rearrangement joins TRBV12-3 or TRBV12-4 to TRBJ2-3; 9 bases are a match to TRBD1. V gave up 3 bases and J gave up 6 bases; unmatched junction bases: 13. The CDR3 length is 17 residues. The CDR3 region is CASSFSVFDRGGDTQYF. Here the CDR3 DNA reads TGTGCCAGCAGTTTCTCTGTGTTTGACAGGGGGGGCGATACGCAGTATTTT.

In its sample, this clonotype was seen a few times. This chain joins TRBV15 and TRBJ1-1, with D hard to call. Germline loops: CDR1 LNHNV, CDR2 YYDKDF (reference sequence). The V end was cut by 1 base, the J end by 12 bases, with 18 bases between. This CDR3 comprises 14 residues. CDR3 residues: CATSRVSWEGTPFF. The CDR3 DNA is TGTGCCACCAGCAGAGTATCTTGGGAGGGTACGCCTTTCTTT.

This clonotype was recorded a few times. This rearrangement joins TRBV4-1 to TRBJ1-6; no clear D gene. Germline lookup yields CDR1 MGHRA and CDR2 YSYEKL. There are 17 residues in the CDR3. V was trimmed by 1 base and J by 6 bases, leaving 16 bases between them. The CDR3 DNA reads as TGCGCCAGCAGCCAAGTGGCAGGCTTTTTCGGTAATTCACCCCTCCACTTT. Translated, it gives CASSQVAGFFGNSPLHF.

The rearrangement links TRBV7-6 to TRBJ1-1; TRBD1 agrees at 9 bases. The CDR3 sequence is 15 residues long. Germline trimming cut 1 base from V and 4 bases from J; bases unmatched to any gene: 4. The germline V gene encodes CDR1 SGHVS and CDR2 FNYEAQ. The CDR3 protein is CASSLGTGAGTEAFF. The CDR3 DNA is TGTGCCAGCAGCTTAGGGACAGGGGCAGGCACTGAAGCTTTCTTT.

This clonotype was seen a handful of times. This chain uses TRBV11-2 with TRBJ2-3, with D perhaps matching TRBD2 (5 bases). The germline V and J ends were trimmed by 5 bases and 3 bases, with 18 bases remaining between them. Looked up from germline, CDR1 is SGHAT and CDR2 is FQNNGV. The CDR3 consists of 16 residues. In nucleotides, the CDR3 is TGTGCCAGCAGCCCGAAAGTTCACGGGGAGACAGATACGCAGTATTTT. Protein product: CASSPKVHGETDTQYF.

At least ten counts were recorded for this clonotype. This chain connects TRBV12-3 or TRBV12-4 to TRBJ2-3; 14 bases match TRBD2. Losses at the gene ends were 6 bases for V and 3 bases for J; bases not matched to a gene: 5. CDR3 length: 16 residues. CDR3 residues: CASRTSGRAGTDTQYF. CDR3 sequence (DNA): TGTGCCAGCAGGACTAGCGGGAGGGCCGGGACAGATACGCAGTATTTT.

The CDR3 protein is CSARDRGSAGELFF. The DNA for the CDR3 is TGCAGTGCTAGGGACAGGGGTTCGGCCGGGGAGCTGTTTTTT. The V and J genes are TRBV20-1 and TRBJ2-2; 9 nucleotides match TRBD1. J gave up 6 bases and V 3 bases, and 5 bases lay outside the gene matches. The CDR3 sequence is 14 residues long. Looked up from germline, CDR1 is DFQATT and CDR2 is SNEGSKA (reference sequence).

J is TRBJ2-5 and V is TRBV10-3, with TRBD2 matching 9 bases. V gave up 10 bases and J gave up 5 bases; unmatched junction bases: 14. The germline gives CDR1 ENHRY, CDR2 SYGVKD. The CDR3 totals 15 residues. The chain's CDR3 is CATALMPAGGETQYF. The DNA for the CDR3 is TGTGCCACGGCGTTAATGCCGGCGGGAGGGGAGACCCAGTACTTC.

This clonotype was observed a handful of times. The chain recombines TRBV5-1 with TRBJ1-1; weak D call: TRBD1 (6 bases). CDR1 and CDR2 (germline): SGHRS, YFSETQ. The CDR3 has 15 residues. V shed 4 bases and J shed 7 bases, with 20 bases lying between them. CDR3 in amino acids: CASSRESQGLGEAFF. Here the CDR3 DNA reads TGCGCCAGCAGCCGAGAATCACAGGGTTTGGGTGAAGCTTTCTTT.

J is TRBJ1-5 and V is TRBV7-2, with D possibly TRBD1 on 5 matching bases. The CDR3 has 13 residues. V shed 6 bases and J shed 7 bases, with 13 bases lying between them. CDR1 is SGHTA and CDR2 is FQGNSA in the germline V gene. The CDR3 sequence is CASSFSRGQPQHF. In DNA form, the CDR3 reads TGTGCCAGCAGTTTTAGCCGGGGCCAGCCCCAGCATTTT.

The CDR3, as DNA: TGTGCCAGCAGACCCCGGTCCTACGAGAACACCGGGGAGCTGTTTTTT. Translating gives CASRPRSYENTGELFF. The V and J genes are TRBV12-3 or TRBV12-4 and TRBJ2-2; D gene unclear. With 6 bases removed from V and 1 base from J, the gap between germline ends came to 15 bases. This CDR3 region has 16 residues.

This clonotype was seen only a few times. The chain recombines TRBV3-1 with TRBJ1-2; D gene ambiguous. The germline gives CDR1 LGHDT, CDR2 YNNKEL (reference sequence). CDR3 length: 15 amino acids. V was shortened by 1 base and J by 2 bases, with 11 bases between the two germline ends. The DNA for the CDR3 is TGTGCCAGCAGCCAAGCTTTCATGAGCAACTATGGCTACACCTTC. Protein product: CASSQAFMSNYGYTF.